What follows are 21 T cell receptor beta chains derived from one specimen sequenced in a study of T cell responses to AZD1222 COVID-19 vaccine. Assay used: immunoSEQ multiplex PCR; TCRdb lists only in-frame clones, some missing. The sample contains some 130,000 clones, about 92% of which appear only once. Sequenced material: peripheral blood, taken on day 0 of AZD1222 vaccination. The origin of the receptors is an adult in good health.

This chain uses TRBV30 with TRBJ1-6; D perhaps matches TRBD1 (5 bases). This CDR3 comprises 19 residues. CDR1 is GTSNPN and CDR2 is SVGIG in the germline V gene (reference sequence). V lost 0 bases to trimming and J lost 0 bases, with 18 bases between them. CDR3 amino acids: CAWSVGSEWGSSYNSPLHF. The CDR3 region has the DNA TGTGCCTGGAGTGTGGGTTCTGAATGGGGCAGCTCCTATAATTCACCCCTCCACTTT.

The chain couples TRBV29-1 to TRBJ2-7; D may match TRBD1 or TRBD2 (5 bases each). CDR1 and CDR2 (germline): SQVTM, ANQGSEA. V lost 6 bases and J lost 2, with 14 bases in between. This CDR3 has 13 residues. The CDR3 DNA sequence: TGCAGCGTCGGGACCGCGGCTACCTACGAGCAGTACTTC. It is translated as CSVGTAATYEQYF.

The chain carries TRBV30 and TRBJ2-5, with D possibly TRBD2 on 6 matching bases. Germline V gene lookup returns CDR1 GTSNPN and CDR2 SVGIG (reference sequence). The CDR3 totals 14 residues. V was cut by 3 bases and J by 2 bases, with 13 bases left in between. This CDR3 reads CAWRRDWLQETQYF. In DNA, the CDR3 is TGTGCCTGGAGAAGGGACTGGCTTCAAGAGACCCAGTACTTC.

This rearrangement joins TRBV11-2 to TRBJ2-1; 7 bases fit TRBD2. After removal of 5 bases from V and 5 bases from J, the junction contained 6 bases not matched to a gene. Germline CDR1 reads SGHAT; CDR2 reads FQNNGV. The CDR3 sequence is 14 residues long. As DNA, the CDR3 is TGTGCCAGCAGCCCTAGACTAGCCAACAATGAGCAGTTCTTC. Its translation is CASSPRLANNEQFF. The full variable domain, with the rest looked up from reference TRBV11-2 and TRBJ2-1, is EAGVAQSPRYKIIEKRQSVAFWCNPISGHATLYWYQQILGQGPKLLIQFQNNGVVDDSQLPKDRFSAERLKGVDSTLKIQPAKLEDSAVYLCASSPRLANNEQFFGPGTRLTVL.

The chain couples TRBV3-1 (or the pseudogene TRBV3-2) to TRBJ2-7, with 7 bases lining up with TRBD1. J gave up 2 bases and V 4 bases, and 2 bases lay outside the gene matches. CDR1 is LGHDT, CDR2 YNNKEL, per germline (reference sequence). The CDR3 covers 13 residues. The CDR3 spells CASSRGQTYEQYF. CDR3 nucleotides: TGTGCCAGCAGCCGGGGACAGACCTACGAGCAGTACTTC.

This chain joins TRBV6-2 or TRBV6-3 and TRBJ2-5, with 7 bases that match TRBD2. Germline V gene sequence: CDR1 MNHEY, CDR2 SVGEGT. The CDR3 totals 15 residues. V lost 2 bases, J lost 2 bases, and 5 bases stayed unmatched. This CDR3 is CASSYRIAGQETQYF. CDR3 DNA: TGTGCCAGCAGTTACCGGATAGCGGGTCAAGAGACCCAGTACTTC.

J is TRBJ2-2 and V is TRBV12-5; 13 nucleotides align to TRBD2. The CDR3 consists of 17 residues. Germline V gene lookup returns CDR1 LGHNT and CDR2 FRNRAP. V shed 4 bases and J 0 bases; nucleotides not matched to a gene: 2. This chain's CDR3 is CASGWGLAGSNTGELFF. The CDR3 DNA sequence: TGTGCTAGTGGTTGGGGACTAGCGGGATCGAACACCGGGGAGCTGTTTTTT.

The chain combines TRBV6-4 with TRBJ2-1; D could derive from TRBD1 or TRBD2 (5 bases each). The CDR3 covers 14 residues. With 0 bases removed from V and 3 bases from J, the gap between germline ends came to 6 bases. The V gene's germline CDR1 is MRHNA and CDR2 SNTAGT. CDR3 loop: CASSDSGDYNEQFF. In DNA, the CDR3 is TGTGCCAGCAGTGACTCGGGGGACTACAATGAGCAGTTCTTC.

The chain carries TRBV29-1 and TRBJ2-2, with D tentatively TRBD1 (6 bases). V gave up 4 bases and J gave up 7 bases, with 16 bases separating them. CDR1 and CDR2 from the germline V gene are SQVTM and ANQGSEA. The length of the CDR3 is 14 residues. In DNA, the CDR3 is TGCAGCGTTGTGAGGTCAGGGGCTGGCGGGGAGCTGTTTTTT. Its protein is CSVVRSGAGGELFF.

V gene TRBV18 combines with J gene TRBJ1-5, with D maybe TRBD1 (6 bases). The length of the CDR3 is 17 residues. Germline CDR1 KGHSH, CDR2 LQKENI. Trimming left V 5 bases short and J 1 base short, with 18 bases between. DNA of the CDR3: TGTGCCAGCTCATCGGGCAGGGGCCCCCGCAGCAATCAGCCCCAGCATTTT. Residues: CASSSGRGPRSNQPQHF. Based on the CDR3 plus reference TRBV18 and TRBJ1-5, the full variable domain is NAGVMQNPRHLVRRRGQEARLRCSPMKGHSHVYWYRQLPEEGLKFMVYLQKENIIDESGMPKERFSAEFPKEGPSILRIQQVVRGDSAAYFCASSSGRGPRSNQPQHFGDGTRLSIL.

V and J are TRBV27 and TRBJ1-3, with D unresolved. The CDR3 is 16 residues long. The germline V and J ends were trimmed by 0 bases and 0 bases, with 9 bases remaining between them. Germline V gene sequence: CDR1 MNHEY, CDR2 SMNVEV (reference sequence). CDR3 loop: CASSLSERHSGNTIYF. In nucleotides, the CDR3 is TGTGCCAGCAGTTTATCGGAGAGACACTCTGGAAACACCATATATTTT.

The chain has TRBV7-6 and TRBJ2-3; D possibly corresponds to TRBD2 (5 bases). The CDR3 length is 15 residues. The germline V and J ends were trimmed by 1 base and 3 bases, with 11 bases remaining between them. Germline CDR1 reads SGHVS; CDR2 reads FNYEAQ. CDR3: CASSLGASWTDTQYF. The DNA of the CDR3 is TGTGCCAGCAGCTTAGGGGCTAGCTGGACAGATACGCAGTATTTT.

The V and J genes are TRBV7-9 and TRBJ2-2; a weak D match, TRBD1 (5 bases). The CDR3 has 14 residues. Germline lookup yields CDR1 SEHNR and CDR2 FQNEAQ (reference sequence). With 4 bases removed from V and 8 bases from J, the gap between germline ends came to 14 bases. CDR3: CASSSDGAGGELFF. DNA for the CDR3: TGTGCCAGCAGCTCGGATGGGGCAGGAGGGGAGCTGTTTTTT.

The V call is TRBV19, the J call TRBJ1-4; D uncertain. This CDR3 has 13 amino acids. CDR1 LNHDA and CDR2 SQIVND come from the germline V gene (reference sequence). V lost 9 bases and J 2 bases, leaving 10 bases between the germline ends. In nucleotides, the CDR3 is TGTGCCAGCCGGGAGGCTACTAATGAAAAACTGTTTTTT. Protein product: CASREATNEKLFF.

CDR3 coding DNA: TGTGCCAGCACCACTATCCTCAGGGAATCTAATTCACCCCTCCACTTT. It codes for CASTTILRESNSPLHF. The chain has TRBV27 and TRBJ1-6, with D perhaps matching TRBD1 (5 bases). Trimming pared 7 bases from V and 6 bases from J, leaving 19 bases between. This CDR3 region has 16 residues. Germline CDR1 and CDR2: MNHEY and SMNVEV (reference sequence).

V is TRBV6-5 and J is TRBJ2-7; TRBD2 matches 7 bases. Looked up from germline, CDR1 is MNHEY and CDR2 is SVGAGI. The CDR3 runs to 13 residues. Germline trimming cut 6 bases from V and 2 bases from J; bases unmatched to any gene: 4. CDR3 nucleotides: TGTGCCAGCAGCGCGGGGGATACCTACGAGCAGTACTTC. It is translated as CASSAGDTYEQYF.

V usage is TRBV5-1 and J usage is TRBJ2-1; D uncertain. Per the germline V gene, CDR1 is SGHRS and CDR2 is YFSETQ. The CDR3 contains 13 residues. Between the trimmed V and J ends, which lost 4 bases and 10 bases, there was a span of 15 bases. CDR3 coding DNA: TGCGCCAGCAGCAAGGGTTCGAGCGAGGAGCAGTTCTTC. Translated, it gives CASSKGSSEEQFF.

About this clone itself: An end of the junction differs from the germline gene, which may be a read error. The rearrangement uses TRBV30 and TRBJ2-7; 12 positions match TRBD2. CDR3 length equals 16 residues. Germline V gene lookup returns CDR1 GTSNPN and CDR2 SVGIG (reference sequence). CDR3 DNA sequence: TGTGCCTGGAGTCGGACTAGCGGGACCGAGTCCTTCGAGCAGTACTTC. The encoded protein is CAWSRTSGTESFEQYF.

The chain recombines TRBV7-9 with TRBJ2-3; 7 bases are a match to TRBD2. The CDR3 is 14 residues long. J gave up 7 bases and V 2 bases, and 6 bases lay outside the gene matches. Germline values: CDR1 SEHNR, CDR2 FQNEAQ (reference sequence). This chain's CDR3 is CASSLWEGKYTQYF. The DNA of the CDR3 is TGTGCCAGCAGCTTATGGGAGGGGAAATATACGCAGTATTTT.

A note on this clone: This specimen includes other DNA sequences encoding the same CDR3. This rearrangement joins TRBV24-1 to TRBJ1-2; D gene unclear. V dropped 2 bases and J dropped 4 bases, with 4 bases sitting between them. This CDR3 is 12 amino acids long. Germline CDR1 and CDR2: KGHDR and SFDVKD. DNA of the CDR3: TGTGCCACCAGTGATTCGGGCTATGGCTACACCTTC. Translating gives CATSDSGYGYTF.

This chain uses TRBV30 with TRBJ2-7; tentatively, D is TRBD2 (6 bases). The CDR3 consists of 12 residues. Trimming took 3 bases from V and 3 from J, leaving 9 bases between them. In germline, CDR1 is GTSNPN, CDR2 SVGIG (reference sequence). The CDR3 loop reads CAWSWRGYEQYF. The CDR3 nucleotides read TGTGCCTGGAGCTGGAGGGGCTACGAGCAGTACTTC.